The 27 T cell receptor beta chains below were found in one sample sequenced in a study of cytomegalovirus exposure and HLA in healthy donors. Profiled with immunoSEQ multiplex PCR; TCRdb holds only in-frame clones, not every one. The data show about 110,000 clones, 88% seen once. Sequenced: PBMCs. These receptors were obtained from a woman aged 18-29 years in good health and CMV-seropositive.

This clone occurred a few times. V usage is TRBV2 and J usage is TRBJ2-7; unclear D gene. The V end was cut by 6 bases, the J end by 1 base, with 4 bases between. The CDR3 consists of 11 residues. Germline CDR1 and CDR2: SNHLY and FYNNEI. CDR3 sequence (DNA): TGTGCCAGCAGGTCGTCCTACGAGCAGTACTTC. It specifies CASRSSYEQYF.

This chain uses TRBV29-1 with TRBJ2-7; TRBD2 agrees at 10 bases. Trimming at V came to 5 bases and at J to 5 bases, leaving 9 bases not matched to a gene. The CDR3 has 14 residues. Germline CDR1 is SQVTM and CDR2 is ANQGSEA. The chain's CDR3 is CSVRSGGAVNEQYF. CDR3 DNA sequence: TGCAGCGTTCGGAGCGGGGGGGCGGTCAACGAGCAGTACTTC.

The chain joins TRBV5-1 to TRBJ1-2, with a possible D match to TRBD1 (6 bases). V was shortened by 0 bases and J by 5 bases, with 20 bases between the two germline ends. The CDR3 totals 17 residues. The germline V gene encodes CDR1 SGHRS and CDR2 YFSETQ. CDR3 region: CASSLVQGSGIAYGYTF. CDR3 sequence (DNA): TGCGCCAGCAGCTTGGTTCAGGGGTCGGGGATAGCGTATGGCTACACCTTC.

This clone was observed a few times. The V call is TRBV7-6, the J call TRBJ2-2; D is unclear. V was pared by 0 bases and J by 1 base, with 3 bases between. This CDR3 has 14 amino acids. CDR1 and CDR2 (germline): SGHVS, FNYEAQ. CDR3 nucleotide sequence: TGTGCCAGCAGCTTAGCACAGAACACCGGGGAGCTGTTTTTT. Its protein product is CASSLAQNTGELFF.

The table lists this clone with a few counts. This chain links TRBV7-2 with TRBJ2-1; TRBD2 matches at 10 bases. Losses at the gene ends were 3 bases for V and 6 bases for J; bases not matched to a gene: 5. CDR1 SGHTA and CDR2 FQGNSA come from the germline V gene. This CDR3 is built from 15 residues. The CDR3 sequence is CASSLSGGAGNEQFF. DNA of the CDR3: TGTGCCAGCAGCTTGAGCGGGGGGGCTGGCAATGAGCAGTTCTTC.

The chain uses TRBV6-5 and TRBJ1-1, with TRBD1 matching over 8 bases. This CDR3 is 14 amino acids long. V dropped 5 bases and J dropped 6; count of bases not matched to a gene: 8. CDR1 MNHEY and CDR2 SVGAGI come from the germline V gene. CDR3 loop: CASSPQGAAAEAFF. As DNA, the CDR3 is TGTGCCAGCAGTCCCCAGGGGGCAGCCGCTGAAGCTTTCTTT.

The chain links TRBV29-1 to TRBJ1-1, with a tentative D call TRBD1 (5 bases). Trimming left V 6 bases short and J 1 base short, with 15 bases between. The CDR3 contains 14 residues. CDR1 and CDR2 (germline): SQVTM, ANQGSEA. This chain's CDR3 is CSVQGEGKNTEAFF. In DNA, the CDR3 is TGCAGCGTCCAAGGGGAAGGGAAGAACACTGAAGCTTTCTTT.

A word on this clone: This CDR3 is also generated by other DNA sequences in the sample. The chain recombines TRBV6-4 with TRBJ2-3, with TRBD2 matching over 11 bases. V lost 0 bases to trimming and J lost 4 bases; unmatched junction nucleotides: 3. The germline V gene encodes CDR1 MRHNA and CDR2 SNTAGT. The CDR3 is made up of 16 amino acids. In DNA, the CDR3 is TGTGCCAGCAGTGACTCTAGCGGGGGGGCCCCAGATACGCAGTATTTT. Amino acids: CASSDSSGGAPDTQYF.

The V gene is TRBV2, the J gene TRBJ1-1, with 9 bases matching TRBD1. The V segment lost 3 bases and the J segment 4 bases; nucleotides outside the gene matches: 12. CDR3 size: 17 residues. Germline CDR1 reads SNHLY; CDR2 reads FYNNEI. The CDR3, as DNA: TGTGCCAGCAGTGAGTCCGGGACAGGGAGGGGTAGCACTGAAGCTTTCTTT. It encodes CASSESGTGRGSTEAFF.

The chain is built from TRBV4-3 and TRBJ1-4, with D maybe TRBD1 (5 bases). V gave up 4 bases and J gave up 4 bases, with 19 bases separating them. This CDR3 has 17 amino acids. From germline, CDR1 is LGHNA and CDR2 YSLEER. CDR3 nucleotide sequence: TGCGCCAGCAGCCGAGACGCTGTAGACAGCTTTAATGAAAAACTGTTTTTT. It is translated as CASSRDAVDSFNEKLFF.

The chain links TRBV5-1 to TRBJ2-2; tentative D call: TRBD2 (5 bases). This CDR3 region has 15 residues. Trimming cost V 4 bases and J 5 bases, with 15 bases left between them. Germline CDR1 SGHRS, CDR2 YFSETQ. In nucleotides, the CDR3 is TGCGCCAGCAGCCCACGGACCACGGGGACCGGGGAGCTGTTTTTT. Its protein product is CASSPRTTGTGELFF.

There are a few counts of this clone. The rearrangement uses TRBV6-1 and TRBJ2-7, with 14 bases identical to TRBD2. CDR1 is MNHNS and CDR2 is SASEGT in the germline V gene. This CDR3 spans 19 amino acids. V dropped 0 bases and J dropped 0; count of bases not matched to a gene: 7. The CDR3 is CASSEAGLAGATSSYEQYV. The CDR3 DNA follows: TGTGCCAGCAGTGAAGCGGGACTAGCGGGGGCTACCTCCTCCTACGAGCAGTACGTC.

The chain couples TRBV27 to TRBJ1-1, with 7 bases fitting TRBD1. The germline V gene encodes CDR1 MNHEY and CDR2 SMNVEV (reference sequence). V lost 1 base, J lost 5 bases, and 7 bases stayed unmatched. This CDR3 comprises 15 residues. This CDR3 is CASSLFQGVGTEAFF. Here the CDR3 DNA reads TGTGCCAGCAGTTTATTTCAGGGGGTGGGAACTGAAGCTTTCTTT.

The V call is TRBV6-6, the J call TRBJ1-2; TRBD1 agrees at 9 bases. The CDR3 spans 15 residues. CDR1 is MNHNY and CDR2 is SVGAGI in the germline V gene (reference sequence). V was pared by 0 bases and J by 4 bases, with 3 bases of the junction left unmatched. The DNA of the CDR3 is TGTGCCAGCAGTTACTCGACAGGGGGAGGCTATGGCTACACCTTC. It is translated as CASSYSTGGGYGYTF.

The chain recombines TRBV29-1 with TRBJ1-2; D perhaps matches TRBD1 (6 bases). CDR1 is SQVTM and CDR2 is ANQGSEA in the germline V gene. The CDR3 sequence is 14 residues long. V was clipped by 5 bases and J by 4 bases, with 17 bases between them. This CDR3 reads CSVPRTDLGYGYTF. The CDR3 DNA is TGCAGCGTTCCCCGGACAGACCTAGGCTATGGCTACACCTTC.

The rearrangement joins TRBV6-1 to TRBJ1-5, with a tentative D call TRBD1 (6 bases). The V and J ends lost 6 bases and 3 bases respectively, with 12 bases between them. The CDR3 consists of 14 residues. CDR1 and CDR2 from the germline V gene are MNHNS and SASEGT. The CDR3 sequence: CASRETGLNQPQHF. CDR3 coding DNA: TGTGCCAGCAGAGAAACAGGGCTCAATCAGCCCCAGCATTTT.

The V and J genes are TRBV5-4 and TRBJ1-5; possible D gene TRBD1, 6 bases. The CDR3 sequence is 14 residues long. Per the germline V gene, CDR1 is SGHNT and CDR2 is YYREEE (reference sequence). Trimming shortened V by 4 bases and J by 6 bases, and 14 bases separated the two germline ends. This CDR3 is CASSLGQSGQPQHF. CDR3 DNA: TGTGCCAGCAGCCTCGGACAGTCCGGTCAGCCCCAGCATTTT.

The genes are TRBV6-4 and TRBJ1-1, with a weak D call TRBD1 (6 bases). Trimming cost V 6 bases and J 0 bases, with 14 bases left between them. Looked up from germline, CDR1 is MRHNA and CDR2 is SNTAGT. The CDR3 covers 15 residues. Written as DNA, the CDR3 is TGTGCCAGCAGGGCACAGGGCCTAATGAACACTGAAGCTTTCTTT. Encoded protein: CASRAQGLMNTEAFF.

V usage is TRBV19 and J usage is TRBJ1-1; tentatively, D is TRBD1 (6 bases). V was cut by 1 base and J by 0 bases, with 18 bases left in between. CDR3 length equals 18 residues. Germline values: CDR1 LNHDA, CDR2 SQIVND (reference sequence). CDR3 sequence: CASSIVFGGLGMNTEAFF. Written as DNA, the CDR3 is TGTGCCAGTAGTATAGTTTTCGGGGGGCTCGGCATGAACACTGAAGCTTTCTTT.

The V and J genes are TRBV10-1 and TRBJ1-1; 7 bases line up with TRBD1. Germline trimming cut 5 bases from V and 6 bases from J; bases unmatched to any gene: 6. Germline CDR1 is WNHNN and CDR2 is SYGVQD (reference sequence). The CDR3 consists of 13 residues. This chain's CDR3 is CASSYDTGAEAFF. CDR3 DNA sequence: TGCGCCAGCAGTTACGACACAGGGGCTGAAGCTTTCTTT.

V and J are TRBV15 and TRBJ2-5, with 8 bases that match TRBD1. This CDR3 contains 14 residues. Per germline, CDR1 LNHNV and CDR2 YYDKDF (reference sequence). The V segment lost 2 bases and the J segment 2 bases; nucleotides outside the gene matches: 1. CDR3 in amino acids: CATSRRDRQETQYF. CDR3 nucleotides: TGTGCCACCAGCAGACGGGACAGGCAAGAGACCCAGTACTTC.

This chain uses TRBV4-1 with TRBJ2-7, with D possibly being TRBD1 (6 bases). CDR3 size: 13 residues. With 2 bases removed from V and 4 bases from J, the gap between germline ends came to 9 bases. Germline V gives CDR1 MGHRA, CDR2 YSYEKL. The CDR3 loop reads CASSQRTDYEQYF. For the CDR3, the DNA is TGCGCCAGCAGCCAACGGACAGATTACGAGCAGTACTTC.

The V and J genes are TRBV27 and TRBJ2-1; TRBD1 aligns across 9 bases. V lost 3 bases and J lost 4; bases outside the gene matches: 1. The CDR3 runs 14 residues. Germline V gene lookup returns CDR1 MNHEY and CDR2 SMNVEV (reference sequence). The CDR3 coding sequence is TGTGCCAGCAGTTTCGGGACAGGGTACAATGAGCAGTTCTTC. The encoded protein is CASSFGTGYNEQFF.

The rearrangement joins TRBV7-2 to TRBJ2-3; tentative D call: TRBD1 (6 bases). The CDR3 has 16 residues. Trimming took off 3 bases at V and 1 base at J, with 14 bases between the two ends. CDR1 is SGHTA, CDR2 FQGNSA, per germline. The CDR3 DNA reads as TGTGCCAGCAGCTTTTCCAGGGGTCTGGGCACAGATACGCAGTATTTT. This translates into CASSFSRGLGTDTQYF.

The V call is TRBV9, the J call TRBJ2-1, with 9 positions matching TRBD1. The CDR3 has 15 amino acids. V gave up 4 bases and J gave up 10 bases; unmatched junction bases: 12. The germline V gene has CDR1 SGDLS and CDR2 YYNGEE. Here the CDR3 reads CASSSRRDRAEEQFF. The CDR3 DNA reads as TGTGCCAGCAGCTCCCGCCGGGACAGGGCAGAGGAGCAGTTCTTC.

The genes are TRBV7-9 and TRBJ1-2; 7 bases are a match to TRBD1. V was pared by 4 bases and J by 6 bases, with 5 bases of the junction left unmatched. Germline CDR1 reads SEHNR; CDR2 reads FQNEAQ (reference sequence). This CDR3 has 13 residues. The CDR3 DNA sequence: TGTGCCAGCAGCTCCCAGGGGGGCGATGGCTACACCTTC. Protein: CASSSQGGDGYTF. The entire variable domain, with the rest obtained from reference TRBV7-9 and TRBJ1-2, is as follows: DTGVSQNPRHKITKRGQNVTFRCDPISEHNRLYWYRQTLGQGPEFLTYFQNEAQLEKSRLLSDRFSAERPKGSFSTLEIQRTEQGDSAMYLCASSSQGGDGYTFGSGTRLTVV.

The V gene is TRBV15, the J gene TRBJ2-3; 11 bases agree with TRBD2. Germline V CDR1 and CDR2: LNHNV, YYDKDF (reference sequence). This CDR3 contains 15 residues. Trimming at V came to 11 bases and at J to 2 bases, leaving 9 bases not matched to a gene. The CDR3 sequence: CASKLAGDPTDTQYF. The CDR3, as DNA: TGTGCCTCCAAACTAGCGGGGGATCCCACAGATACGCAGTATTTT.